The text below deals with one TCR beta chain. Its antigen is unidentified. CD45RO-CCR7+CD27+CD95- characterized naive CD8+ T cells. This record comes from a study of CXCR3-negative and CXCR3-positive naive CD8 T cells. Study conclusions and caveats: The study found that naive CXCR3-negative and CXCR3-positive cells shared TRBV-TRBJ usage, while memory cells differed.

The authors prepared UMI-labeled TRB cDNA libraries by 5' RACE. TCRdb re-called the 5' RACE reads; one entry per CDR3 protein, DNA not given. Its clone listing holds roughly 90,000 distinct CDR3 sequences. The CDR3 is 11 residues long. J is TRBJ1-2 and V is TRBV12-3 or TRBV12-4. Sequencing was performed on naive CXCR3- CD8+ T cells from blood. Described subset: CD45RO-CCR7+CD27+CD95- naive CD8+ T cells lacking CXCR3 (TNR3-). This TCR was recovered from a human donor in good health. Some clones in this sample may be carry-over from other donors' samples. The CDR3 loop reads CASSPPYGYTF.